The entry that follows covers one TCR beta chain sequence. This receptor's antigen is unknown. Base qualities are not provided; no much larger clone lies one nucleotide away. The record originates from a study of cytomegalovirus exposure and HLA in healthy donors (dated by TCRdb to 2016 to 2017). Background on the whole study: An earlier analysis of roughly 500 of the donors reported over 250 Gb of sequence data and 90 million to 120 million unique TCR beta sequences obtained from around 190 million T cells. Five DR-DQ haplotypes were treated as single units for association and clustering because of strong linkage in the cohort. Class I and class II HLA loci were covered by the typing at four-digit resolution. In addition to the first cohort of approximately 670 subjects, a separate validation cohort of 120 different subjects was used. A later analysis re-analyzed previously published TCR beta repertoires from roughly 600 donors and added high-resolution HLA genotyping to study TCR occurrence patterns. Alongside the repertoire data, information on donor age, sex, ethnicity and CMV serostatus was compiled. The genetic ancestry cluster associated with self-reported Caucasian donors included around 76% of the 350 to 500 genotyped donors. The study aimed to test whether signatures of past pathogen exposure could be identified by cataloging public T cell receptors. To predict cytomegalovirus infection status, the study combined high-throughput TCR immunosequencing, statistical association of individual TCRs with disease status, and machine learning. To decide whether each TCR beta V gene segment behaved as functional or pseudogenic, an earlier analysis of fewer than 750 of the donors relied on high-throughput TCR beta sequencing. Every repertoire in the discovery cohort had been generated on one and the same sequencing platform. Using immunosequencing, the study profiled T cell repertoires from 500 to 800 subjects and related those repertoires to cytomegalovirus serostatus. On average, about 240,000 unique TCR beta nucleotide sequences were sequenced per donor among a few hundred genotyped donors of the cohort, with around 19% of those sequences being non-productive. The number of typed donors differed by locus: about 620-640 for A, B, C, DRB1 and DQB1; 500 to 550 for DQA1; 606 for DPA1; and roughly 450 for DPB1. In a later genetic analysis, genome-wide SNP genotypes for about 60% of the 666 donors were used, and that subset was treated as a discovery cohort. Rather than drawing on any new phenotypic data, the later analysis identified candidate immune exposures from TCR beta sequences and the way those sequences occurred across donors. An early release that covered 640 HLA-typed donors contained approximately 300 gigabases of sequencing data and tens of millions of unique TCR sequences. The research as a whole found: In a later analysis, the rate of TCR association differed among HLA loci, with DRB1 alleles having the most associated TCRs and HLA-C alleles having the fewest. Some IMGT-functional V segments, including TRBV6-2 and TRBV6-3, could not be distinguished by the 87-base-pair reads and were therefore excluded. When HLA alleles, especially DR and DQ, strongly co-occurred, attributing TCR associations to individual alleles was difficult. In a later analysis, most CMV-associated TCR beta chains were found to appear HLA-restricted, with HLA associations seemingly driven largely by CMV exposure. The study gave a list of about 170 TCR beta chains associated with cytomegalovirus. According to a later genetic analysis, donors in an Asian-associated ancestry cluster had fewer N-insertions in productive TCRs than the approximately 700-donor mean. Because HLA typing was missing for some donors at each locus, association tests included only the typed subset. V-gene and J-gene trimming of TCR beta chains was associated with a missense DCLRE1C variant in a later genetic analysis, and the association was replicated in an independent cohort. A later analysis reported that several top co-occurrence clusters appeared linked to parvovirus B19, influenza, CMV and Epstein-Barr virus. Linkage disequilibrium might explain the correlated functional status among segregating V segments, but an unknown experimental factor could not be excluded. In vitro tests confirmed that a few of the cytomegalovirus-associated TCR beta chains recognize cytomegalovirus antigens. Most TCR sequences were seen in very few donors, while some public TCRs were found in many individuals. Compared with equally common non-associated chains, HLA-associated TCR beta chains in a later analysis were more clonally expanded and had lower generation probabilities. The presence/absence analyses assumed that sequencing depth was roughly uniform across donors, and that assumption may not be true. A later analysis associated about 18,000 TCR beta sequences with specific HLA alleles at a false discovery rate of 0.05. A group of highly shared sequence variants was considered likely to be a technical artifact of the sequencing pipeline. The earlier analysis of about 600 of the donors excluded some 16 rarely observed V segments, including chromosome 9 orphons, because counts were too low. An earlier analysis of approximately 530 of the donors showed that most TCR beta V segments appeared in productive rearrangements either about 90% or about 30% of the time, which broadly matched IMGT annotations. CMV serostatus was the only immune exposure information available for the cohort. In both the original and validation cohorts, the classifier was reported to diagnose cytomegalovirus status with high specificity and sensitivity. Only TCR beta chains were sequenced in this cohort, and the absence of alpha or paired-chain data limited detectable features. It was suggested by the authors that the approach could potentially be generalized to other disease states and immunological phenotypes. A further reported finding was that TCR beta sequences accurately predicted the HLA-A and HLA-B alleles for most subjects in the first cohort.

The receptor library was made with the immunoSEQ multiplex PCR assay. For the multiplex PCR, a mixture combining 60 forward primers for TCR Vbeta segments and 13 reverse primers for TCR Jbeta segments was used. Amplification of the CDR3 region of rearranged TCR beta genes was performed with a multiplex PCR assay on genomic DNA. On the Illumina HiSeq System, the amplified TCR beta libraries were sequenced as 87-base-pair reads. The paper's data handling went like this. In a later analysis, approximately 74 million unique TCR beta chains were counted across the 500 to 850 repertoires, and approximately 11 million of these chains were shared by at least two donors. A nearest-neighbor algorithm error-corrected the raw reads and collapsed the reads into unique sequences, merging closely related sequences to remove PCR and sequencing errors. Alignment of CDR3 sequences to IMGT reference sequences was used to assign V, D and J gene segments. For a sequence to be retained, a match of at least six nucleotides was required to both a V gene segment and a J gene segment. A rearrangement counted as productive if the CDR3 had no stop codons and remained in frame with V and J, and every other rearrangement counted as non-productive. Following IMGT convention, CDR3 was defined as the stretch from the second conserved V-encoded cysteine to the conserved J-encoded phenylalanine. The earlier analysis of approximately 590 of the donors excluded any sequence lacking an unambiguous match to a single V gene segment. In an earlier analysis of 587 of the donors, V segments were called functional above 56.7% productive rearrangements and were called segregating when the between-donor standard deviation exceeded 5%. A statistical classification framework was built to diagnose cytomegalovirus status from the catalog of TCR beta chain sequences. A later analysis assigned V and J genes by comparing TCR nucleotide sequences with IMGT/GENE-DB human TR gene sequences. Using the TCRdist pipeline, a later analysis assigned CDR3 sequences along with most-parsimonious VDJ recombination scenarios. In a later analysis, each TCR beta chain was defined by its CDR3 amino acid sequence together with its V-gene family, and reads without a unique V-gene family were excluded. To address suspected cross-contamination and a sequencing artifact, a later analysis removed several hundred highly shared, low-generation-probability nucleotide sequences. A later analysis calculated a clonal expansion index for each public chain from normalized within-repertoire ranks of inferred template counts. Generation probabilities in a later analysis came from a VDJ recombination model fitted to out-of-frame rearrangements, and those results were checked against IGoR. In a later analysis, TCR-TCR, TCR-HLA and TCR-CMV co-occurrence was scored with hypergeometric tests, and a repertoire-size bias correction was applied to TCR pairs. To estimate false discovery rates, a later analysis permuted the HLA or CMV assignments 20 times. In a later analysis, co-occurring TCRs were grouped with DBSCAN, and TCRdist sequence similarity was added when clustering was performed within HLA-allele-positive subsets. Repertoires with fewer than 30,000 or more than 120,000 public chains were left out of co-occurrence clustering, as were five repertoires with anomalous nucleotide sharing. Not all clones reach the TCRdb copy of this immuneACCESS table, which keeps in-frame sequences only. Checked studies attribute under half of the gap to unresolved V genes and leave the rest unexplained. Clonal size and the V and J genes are those of that table, whereas D and trimming came from the DNA. This sample gives about 190,000 clones in total; approximately 75% of them show up just once. The top ten clones comprise under 5% of the sample.

Spanning cysteine to phenylalanine, the CDR3 consists of 16 amino acids. CDR3 DNA is the only sequence kept; it has 48 bases, read in frame from the first base. The germline V gene supplies CDR1 LGHNA and CDR2 YNFKEQ. The trim is 1 base for V and 1 base for J, with a gap of 12 bases between the germline ends. The cohort was made up of about 610 healthy bone marrow donors. All cohort members were sampled while nominally healthy, although unrecorded immune exposures were likely present. The donor was CMV seropositive and belonged to the group of 250 to 300 seropositive cohort members. Every donor gave a peripheral blood sample, and the peripheral blood mononuclear cells from that sample were used for TCR beta sequencing. Genomic DNA was extracted from the blood cell samples with the Qiagen DNeasy Blood Extraction Kit.

Sample: PBMCs. This clonotype was sampled from a man under 40 in good health and CMV-seropositive. The chain is encoded by TRBV4-2 joined to TRBJ2-3; the D gene is possibly TRBD2, with 5 bases matching. CDR3 protein: CASSQGGGSGTDTQYF. DNA sequence: TGTGCCAGCAGCCAAGGAGGTGGTAGCGGCACAGATACGCAGTATTTT.